This T cell receptor (beta chain) stems from a study of T-cell memory formation after mild COVID-19. cDNA libraries for TCR alpha and TCR beta, carrying sample barcodes and UMIs, came from 5'RACE with constant-segment primers. In TCRdb, the 5' RACE reads were re-called with MiXCR into one record per CDR3 protein. This sample carries 350,000 or so distinct CDR3 sequences, under 25% of them seen once, and the ten largest clones take approximately 12%. Losses at the gene ends were 3 bases for V and 6 bases for J; bases not matched to a gene: 8. This CDR3 is built from 15 residues. Sequencing input: PBMCs or a T cell subset sorted from them (not recorded which). V is TRBV12-3 or TRBV12-4 and J is TRBJ2-1, with 7 bases aligning to TRBD2. This receptor was taken from an adult woman who had mild COVID-19 (a few samples of this study predate the infection). Cell type and time point are not known. In DNA, the CDR3 is TGTGCCAGCAGTTTCGGCGGGAGTTTGGTCAATGAGCAGTTCTTC. Its translation: CASSFGGSLVNEQFF.